Shown below are 27 T cell receptor beta chains from a single sample sequenced in a study of early T cells in non-severe SARS-CoV-2 infection. TCRdb re-called the 5' RACE reads through MiXCR, storing one row per CDR3 protein. The sample shows about 60,000 distinct CDR3 sequences, under 15% of them seen only once. Sequencing was done on a sample of whole blood. All receptors derive from an adult who was a healthcare worker with PCR-confirmed SARS-CoV-2 infection or an uninfected control (not recorded which).

This clonotype appeared many times. V and J are TRBV10-3 and TRBJ2-7; 8 bases match TRBD1. The ends lost 4 bases at V and 5 bases at J; junction bases unmatched: 7. The CDR3 totals 14 residues. Germline CDR1 ENHRY, CDR2 SYGVKD. The CDR3 here is CAISGTGGSDEQYF. The CDR3 DNA is TGTGCCATCAGTGGCACAGGGGGTTCTGACGAGCAGTACTTC.

This clonotype has only a few counts. The rearrangement joins TRBV30 to TRBJ2-7; TRBD2 matches 8 bases. J was trimmed by 0 bases and V by 3 bases; bases with no gene match: 10. The germline CDR1 and CDR2 sequences are GTSNPN and SVGIG (reference sequence). CDR3 length: 16 residues. The CDR3 DNA is TGTGCCTGGAGCGTCAATAGCGGGGCAAGCTCCTACGAGCAGTACTTC. Residues: CAWSVNSGASSYEQYF.

This clonotype was observed many times. The V and J genes are TRBV20-1 and TRBJ1-5; D is undetermined. CDR3 size: 12 residues. The germline V and J ends were trimmed by 3 bases and 2 bases, with 5 bases remaining between them. CDR1 DFQATT and CDR2 SNEGSKA come from the germline V gene (reference sequence). CDR3 DNA sequence: TGCAGTGCTAGTAAGGGCAATCAGCCCCAGCATTTT. This sequence encodes CSASKGNQPQHF.

This clonotype appeared a few times. The chain combines TRBV7-2 with TRBJ1-5; no reliable D call. The V gene lost 5 bases and the J gene lost 0 bases, with 17 bases spanning the gap. The CDR3 spans 17 residues. Germline CDR1 SGHTA, CDR2 FQGNSA. The CDR3 DNA reads as TGTGCCAGCAGCACATATCCGCGGGGAGATAGCAATCAGCCCCAGCATTTT. Its translation is CASSTYPRGDSNQPQHF.

This clonotype was counted ten times or more. The rearrangement uses TRBV9 and TRBJ2-3; 8 bases match TRBD1. The CDR3 runs to 16 residues. The V and J ends lost 4 bases and 4 bases, in that order; junction bases with no gene match: 11. The germline V gene encodes CDR1 SGDLS and CDR2 YYNGEE. The CDR3: CASSILDRAGADTQYF. CDR3 coding DNA: TGTGCCAGCAGCATATTGGACAGGGCCGGGGCAGATACGCAGTATTTT. The full variable domain, rest sourced from reference TRBV9 and TRBJ2-3, is DSGVTQTPKHLITATGQRVTLRCSPRSGDLSVYWYQQSLDQGLQFLIQYYNGEERAKGNILERFSAQQFPDLHSELNLSSLELGDSALYFCASSILDRAGADTQYFGPGTRLTVL.

This clonotype was detected many times. The rearrangement links TRBV2 to TRBJ1-1; D gene unclear. This CDR3 spans 11 amino acids. Trimming cost V 7 bases and J 5 bases, with 8 bases left between them. Germline assignment: CDR1 SNHLY and CDR2 FYNNEI. CDR3 DNA: TGTGCCAGCAATTGGGAGACTGAAGCTTTCTTT. This codes for CASNWETEAFF.

This clonotype was seen repeatedly, ten times or more. This rearrangement joins TRBV5-1 to TRBJ1-2; 7 bases fit TRBD1. The germline CDR1 and CDR2 sequences are SGHRS and YFSETQ. This CDR3 has 12 amino acids. Trimming took 2 bases from V and 6 from J; bases not matched to a gene: 1. The CDR3 is CASSFDRDGYTF. The CDR3 nucleotides read TGCGCCAGCAGCTTTGACAGGGATGGCTACACCTTC.

Ten or more counts support this clonotype. This chain joins TRBV6-2 or TRBV6-3 and TRBJ1-1; 8 nucleotides align to TRBD1. Losses at the gene ends were 6 bases for V and 4 bases for J; bases not matched to a gene: 13. The CDR3 totals 16 residues. CDR1 is MNHEY and CDR2 is SVGEGT in the germline V gene. The CDR3: CASRTQAGGRVTEAFF. CDR3 nucleotide sequence: TGTGCCAGCAGAACGCAAGCAGGGGGCCGCGTCACTGAAGCTTTCTTT.

J is TRBJ1-1 and V is TRBV6-1; D not resolved. Germline CDR1 and CDR2: MNHNS and SASEGT. V lost 8 bases to trimming and J lost 10 bases, with 20 bases between them. The CDR3 contains 13 residues. The CDR3 loop reads CASLSLSVRGAFF. Here the CDR3 DNA reads TGTGCCAGCCTATCCCTGTCGGTCAGAGGAGCTTTCTTT.

At least ten counts were recorded for this clonotype. The V call is TRBV20-1, the J call TRBJ2-5, with 8 nucleotides matching TRBD2. The CDR3 has 14 amino acids. J was trimmed by 1 base and V by 1 base; bases with no gene match: 2. Germline lookup yields CDR1 DFQATT and CDR2 SNEGSKA (reference sequence). CDR3 DNA: TGCAGTGCTAGAGTAGCGGGGTTCCAAGAGACCCAGTACTTC. Translated: CSARVAGFQETQYF.

This sequence joins TRBV9 and TRBJ2-7; unclear D gene. V was shortened by 4 bases and J by 2 bases, with 16 bases between the two germline ends. This CDR3 region has 15 residues. Germline CDR1 and CDR2: SGDLS and YYNGEE. The CDR3 DNA reads as TGTGCCAGCAGCCCAGACGCCGCAGGTCCCTACGAGCAGTACTTC. Translation gives CASSPDAAGPYEQYF. The whole variable domain, filled in from reference TRBV9 and TRBJ2-7, reads DSGVTQTPKHLITATGQRVTLRCSPRSGDLSVYWYQQSLDQGLQFLIQYYNGEERAKGNILERFSAQQFPDLHSELNLSSLELGDSALYFCASSPDAAGPYEQYFGPGTRLTVT.

This chain uses TRBV20-1 with TRBJ2-3; TRBD2 matches at 9 bases. CDR1 and CDR2 (germline): DFQATT, SNEGSKA (reference sequence). This CDR3 is 14 amino acids long. The V and J ends lost 6 bases and 1 base, in that order; junction bases with no gene match: 5. For the CDR3, the DNA is TGCAGTGCGCCGGCTAGCGGGGGCACAGATACGCAGTATTTT. It yields the protein CSAPASGGTDTQYF.

This rearrangement joins TRBV7-8 to TRBJ2-7; 7 positions agree with TRBD1. V shed 3 bases, J shed 0 bases, and the junction held 5 bases outside the gene matches. The V gene's germline CDR1 is SGHVS and CDR2 FQNEAQ. The CDR3 is made up of 15 amino acids. CDR3 in amino acids: CASSFEDRSSYEQYF. The CDR3 DNA sequence: TGTGCCAGCAGCTTCGAGGACAGGAGCTCCTACGAGCAGTACTTC.

The chain carries TRBV20-1 and TRBJ1-1; a weak D match, TRBD1 (5 bases). CDR1 and CDR2 (germline): DFQATT, SNEGSKA (reference sequence). The V end lost 0 bases, the J end lost 5 bases, and 25 bases lay between the germline ends. This CDR3 is 18 amino acids long. The CDR3 DNA reads TGCAGTGCTAGAGATTCCTCGGTTGGACACCGACCTAGGACTGAAGCTTTCTTT. Amino acids: CSARDSSVGHRPRTEAFF.

This clonotype was detected many times. This sequence joins TRBV27 and TRBJ1-6, with 7 bases identical to TRBD1. CDR3 length: 18 amino acids. V was clipped by 4 bases and J by 7 bases; unmatched bases: 16. Germline values: CDR1 MNHEY, CDR2 SMNVEV (reference sequence). CDR3 bases: TGTGCCAGCAGTTCCAAAACTCGACAGGGAATGCTGAATTCACCCCTCCACTTT. It codes for CASSSKTRQGMLNSPLHF.

As to this clonotype: A much larger clonotype is one base distant, so this may be a read error. J is TRBJ2-3 and V is TRBV20-1; TRBD2 is a possible D gene (6 bases). CDR1 DFQATT and CDR2 SNEGSKA come from the germline V gene (reference sequence). CDR3 size: 12 residues. CDR3 region: CIAREGGNTQYF. In DNA form, the CDR3 reads TGCATTGCTAGAGAGGGAGGAAATACGCAGTATTTT.

This clonotype turned up a few times. This chain joins TRBV6-2 or TRBV6-3 and TRBJ2-6; D may correspond to TRBD1 or TRBD2 (5 bases each). Germline V CDR1 and CDR2: MNHEY, SVGEGT. Trimming pared 6 bases from V and 4 bases from J, leaving 13 bases between. CDR3 length: 15 residues. The CDR3 spells CASSRDGTGANVLTF. Here the CDR3 DNA reads TGTGCCAGCAGCCGGGACGGGACCGGGGCCAACGTCCTGACTTTC.

The chain employs TRBV6-2 or TRBV6-3 and TRBJ2-5, with D possibly matching TRBD1 (6 bases). Germline CDR1 and CDR2: MNHEY and SVGEGT. The CDR3 spans 12 residues. Trimming stripped 8 bases from V and 5 bases from J, with 12 bases between. The CDR3 bases are TGTGCCAGCTGGGACACCTATGAGACCCAGTACTTC. Protein: CASWDTYETQYF.

There are many counts of this clonotype. The V and J genes are TRBV3-1 and TRBJ2-7, with D perhaps TRBD2 (5 bases). Germline lookup yields CDR1 LGHDT and CDR2 YNNKEL (reference sequence). This CDR3 is built from 13 residues. Trimming took off 4 bases at V and 3 bases at J, with 10 bases between the two ends. The CDR3 DNA reads as TGTGCCAGCAGCCCTGGACTGGACTACGAGCAGTACTTC. Protein sequence: CASSPGLDYEQYF.

The chain joins TRBV5-1 to TRBJ2-1, with 10 bases fitting TRBD2. The germline V gene encodes CDR1 SGHRS and CDR2 YFSETQ. V shed 0 bases, J shed 6 bases, and the junction held 3 bases outside the gene matches. This CDR3 comprises 15 residues. The CDR3 region has the DNA TGCGCCAGCAGCTTGGTAGCTAGCGGGAGCAATGAGCAGTTCTTC. Amino acids: CASSLVASGSNEQFF. The full variable domain, with the rest looked up from reference TRBV5-1 and TRBJ2-1, is KAGVTQTPRYLIKTRGQQVTLSCSPISGHRSVSWYQQTPGQGLQFLFEYFSETQRNKGNFPGRFSGRQFSNSRSEMNVSTLELGDSALYLCASSLVASGSNEQFFGPGTRLTVL.

This chain joins TRBV7-9 and TRBJ1-3, with D perhaps matching TRBD1 (5 bases). Between the trimmed V and J ends, which lost 5 bases and 1 base, there was a span of 15 bases. There are 16 residues in the CDR3. The germline CDR1 and CDR2 sequences are SEHNR and FQNEAQ (reference sequence). In DNA, the CDR3 is TGTGCCAGCAGCCGCGGGGGGACCCTTTCTGGAAACACCATATATTTT. It codes for CASSRGGTLSGNTIYF. Using reference TRBV7-9 and TRBJ1-3 for the parts outside the CDR3, the full variable domain is DTGVSQNPRHKITKRGQNVTFRCDPISEHNRLYWYRQTLGQGPEFLTYFQNEAQLEKSRLLSDRFSAERPKGSFSTLEIQRTEQGDSAMYLCASSRGGTLSGNTIYFGEGSWLTVV.

This chain links TRBV24-1 with TRBJ1-1; D is undetermined. The CDR3 is 17 residues long. Trimming stripped 0 bases from V and 1 base from J, with 14 bases between. Germline CDR1 and CDR2: KGHDR and SFDVKD. CDR3 protein: CATSDLPAGDGNTEAFF. The DNA of the CDR3 is TGTGCCACCAGTGATTTGCCTGCAGGAGACGGGAACACTGAAGCTTTCTTT.

This clonotype came up once. The rearrangement uses TRBV7-2 and TRBJ1-2, with D perhaps matching TRBD1 (6 bases). Looked up from germline, CDR1 is SGHTA and CDR2 is FQGNSA. This CDR3 region has 19 residues. V lost 2 bases and J lost 4, with 26 bases in between. The CDR3 here is CASSLNRQAGENDGYGYTF. CDR3 DNA: TGTGCCAGCAGCTTAAATCGGCAGGCAGGGGAGAACGACGGCTATGGCTACACCTTC.

The rearrangement links TRBV6-5 to TRBJ2-5, with 11 bases aligning to TRBD2. CDR1 and CDR2 from the germline V gene are MNHEY and SVGAGI. This CDR3 is built from 14 residues. Unmatched junction bases numbered 6, after V lost 5 bases and J lost 7 bases. CDR3 sequence (DNA): TGTGCCAGCAGTAGTAGCGGGAGGGCCCCGACCCAGTACTTC. Protein: CASSSSGRAPTQYF.

This clonotype was recorded at least ten times. This CDR3 reads CSVSGASTDTQYF. The CDR3 coding sequence is TGCAGCGTTAGCGGAGCTAGCACAGATACGCAGTATTTT. V is TRBV29-1 and J is TRBJ2-3, with D possibly matching TRBD2 (5 bases). V lost 5 bases and J 0 bases, leaving 9 bases between the germline ends. The CDR3 sequence is 13 residues long. CDR1 is SQVTM and CDR2 is ANQGSEA in the germline V gene.

V is TRBV20-1 and J is TRBJ2-3, with D perhaps assigned TRBD1 or TRBD2 (5 bases each). V was trimmed by 5 bases and J by 4 bases, leaving 16 bases between them. The germline gives CDR1 DFQATT, CDR2 SNEGSKA (reference sequence). CDR3 length: 14 residues. The CDR3: CSARDPRKSDTQYF. The CDR3, as DNA: TGCAGTGCTCGGGACCCCCGAAAGTCAGATACGCAGTATTTT.

The chain carries TRBV7-2 and TRBJ1-2; D uncertain. Between the trimmed V and J ends, which lost 7 bases and 0 bases, there was a span of 9 bases. CDR1 and CDR2 (germline): SGHTA, FQGNSA. The CDR3 length is 13 residues. In nucleotides, the CDR3 is TGTGCCAGCATAATGTACCCTAACTATGGCTACACCTTC. Its translation: CASIMYPNYGYTF.